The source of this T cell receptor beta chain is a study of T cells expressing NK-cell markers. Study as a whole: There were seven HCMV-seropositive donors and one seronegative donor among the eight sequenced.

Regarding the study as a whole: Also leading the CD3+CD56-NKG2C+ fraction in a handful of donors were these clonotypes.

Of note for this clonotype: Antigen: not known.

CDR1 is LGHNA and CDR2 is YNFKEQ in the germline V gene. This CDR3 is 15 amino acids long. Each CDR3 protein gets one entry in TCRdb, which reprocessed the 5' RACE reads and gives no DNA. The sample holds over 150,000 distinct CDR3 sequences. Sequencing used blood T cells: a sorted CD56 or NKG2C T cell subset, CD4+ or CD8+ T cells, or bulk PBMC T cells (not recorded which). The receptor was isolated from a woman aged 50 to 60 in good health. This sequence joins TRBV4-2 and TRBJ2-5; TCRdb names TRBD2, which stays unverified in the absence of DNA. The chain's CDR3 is CASRRTSGSVETQYF.